One and the same sample provided the 21 T cell receptor beta chains below, sequenced in a study of blood T cell repertoires in COVID-19. Clones were sequenced by immunoSEQ multiplex PCR, and TCRdb holds only the in-frame ones, with some missing. The table records 150,000 to 180,000 clones, about 86% of them present only once. The sequencing sample was made of PBMCs or T cells enriched from blood (not recorded which). The receptors originated from a man between 50 and 59 years old who had recovered from COVID-19.

The chain employs TRBV15 and TRBJ2-1; 9 bases fit TRBD2. V shed 6 bases, J shed 4 bases, and the junction held 4 bases outside the gene matches. The germline V gene has CDR1 LNHNV and CDR2 YYDKDF (reference sequence). The CDR3 loop spans 14 amino acids. The CDR3: CATRKRGVYNEQFF. The DNA for the CDR3 is TGTGCCACCAGGAAGCGGGGGGTTTACAATGAGCAGTTCTTC. The entire variable domain, with the rest obtained from reference TRBV15 and TRBJ2-1, is as follows: DAMVIQNPRYQVTQFGKPVTLSCSQTLNHNVMYWYQQKSSQAPKLLFHYYDKDFNNEADTPDNFQSRRPNTSFCFLDIRSPGLGDTAMYLCATRKRGVYNEQFFGPGTRLTVL.

This chain connects TRBV5-1 to TRBJ2-5, with 8 bases that match TRBD2. Germline CDR1 SGHRS, CDR2 YFSETQ. The trim removed 0 bases at V and 5 bases at J, leaving 9 bases unmatched. The CDR3 is 16 residues long. In DNA form, the CDR3 reads TGCGCCAGCAGCTTGGCCGGGGGGGCCTCGGTCGAGACCCAGTACTTC. As protein: CASSLAGGASVETQYF.

This clone was recorded once. This sequence joins TRBV6-5 and TRBJ1-6; D unclear. Germline lookup yields CDR1 MNHEY and CDR2 SVGAGI. V was trimmed by 6 bases and J by 2 bases, leaving 8 bases between them. The CDR3 runs to 14 residues. The CDR3 sequence: CASSRQTYNSPLHF. As DNA, the CDR3 is TGTGCCAGCAGCCGACAAACCTATAATTCACCCCTCCACTTT.

V usage is TRBV9 and J usage is TRBJ1-2; tentatively, D is TRBD1 (6 bases). Germline V gene data show CDR1 as SGDLS and CDR2 as YYNGEE. Trimming stripped 3 bases from V and 6 bases from J, with 12 bases between. CDR3 length: 13 amino acids. CDR3 bases: TGTGCCAGCAGCGCCGACCGGGACAATGGCTACACCTTC. Its protein is CASSADRDNGYTF.

This clone was counted a few times. This rearrangement joins TRBV4-2 to TRBJ2-1; 9 nucleotides match TRBD1. Germline-derived CDR1 and CDR2 are LGHNA and YNFKEQ. The CDR3 covers 15 residues. With 4 bases clipped from V and 5 bases from J, the junction kept 6 bases outside the gene matches. CDR3 nucleotides: TGTGCCAGCAGCCGGAGAAGGACAGGGGACAATGAGCAGTTCTTC. The encoded protein is CASSRRRTGDNEQFF.

The rearrangement uses TRBV29-1 and TRBJ2-7; D call uncertain. Trimming cost V 4 bases and J 2 bases, with 6 bases left between them. Germline assignment: CDR1 SQVTM and CDR2 ANQGSEA. The CDR3 runs 11 residues. The CDR3 spells CSVVTTYEQYF. The CDR3 DNA is TGCAGCGTTGTCACTACCTACGAGCAGTACTTC.

This clone occurred once. The gene calls are TRBV6-5 and TRBJ2-7, with 12 bases matching TRBD2. V lost 4 bases and J lost 2; bases outside the gene matches: 3. Germline V CDR1 and CDR2: MNHEY, SVGAGI. The CDR3 is made up of 15 amino acids. CDR3 nucleotide sequence: TGTGCCAGCAGTTGGACTAGCGGGGAAACCTACGAGCAGTACTTC. Its protein product is CASSWTSGETYEQYF.

On this clone itself: The junction and the germline gene differ at one end; a read error may be behind it. The chain links TRBV11-2 to TRBJ2-5; maybe TRBD1 (6 bases). Germline CDR1 is SGHAT and CDR2 is FQNNGV. The CDR3 extends over 14 amino acids. DNA for the CDR3: TGTGCCAGCAGCTGGGGACAACTCCAAGTGACCCAGTACTTC. Protein sequence: CASSWGQLQVTQYF. The variable domain in full, completed from reference TRBV11-2 and TRBJ2-5, reads EAGVAQSPRYKIIEKRQSVAFWCNPISGHATLYWYQQILGQGPKLLIQFQNNGVVDDSQLPKDRFSAERLKGVDSTLKIQPAKLEDSAVYLCASSWGQLQVTQYFGPGTRLLVL.

This clone was found a few times. The chain employs TRBV4-1 and TRBJ1-1, with 9 bases identical to TRBD1. CDR3 length: 21 amino acids. V lost 5 bases to trimming and J lost 3 bases; unmatched junction nucleotides: 25. The germline CDR1 and CDR2 sequences are MGHRA and YSYEKL. CDR3 amino acids: CASSKYWSGPGTGSSDTEAFF. The CDR3 nucleotides read TGCGCCAGCAGCAAATACTGGTCAGGTCCCGGGACAGGGAGTTCGGACACTGAAGCTTTCTTT.

The chain uses TRBV5-1 and TRBJ1-2; D is possibly TRBD1 (5 bases). CDR1 and CDR2 from the germline V gene are SGHRS and YFSETQ. The ends were cut back, 4 bases at V and 1 base at J, with 8 bases in the middle. The CDR3 loop spans 13 amino acids. The DNA for the CDR3 is TGCGCCAGCAGCCCCGACAGTAACTATGGCTACACCTTC. Its translation: CASSPDSNYGYTF.

This rearrangement joins TRBV6-2 or TRBV6-3 to TRBJ2-2; the D gene is possibly TRBD1 (5 bases). V was shortened by 6 bases and J by 5 bases, with 19 bases between the two germline ends. Germline V gene sequence: CDR1 MNHEY, CDR2 SVGEGT. CDR3 length: 16 amino acids. The CDR3 spells CASSPGQRPGTGELFF. The CDR3 region has the DNA TGTGCCAGCAGCCCTGGACAACGGCCCGGGACCGGGGAGCTGTTTTTT.

The J gene is TRBJ2-7, the V gene TRBV5-6; 7 bases are shared with TRBD1. The germline V gene has CDR1 SGHDT and CDR2 YYEEEE. V dropped 3 bases and J dropped 0; count of bases not matched to a gene: 6. The CDR3 is 15 residues long. CDR3 residues: CASSSIRDSSYEQYF. The CDR3 DNA sequence: TGTGCCAGCAGCTCGATCCGGGACAGCTCCTACGAGCAGTACTTC.

The chain joins TRBV6-5 to TRBJ2-1; 9 nucleotides agree with TRBD2. The CDR3 covers 13 residues. CDR1 and CDR2 from the germline V gene are MNHEY and SVGAGI. The junction had 3 bases not matched to a gene; V was cut back by 5 bases and J by 7 bases. The CDR3 bases are TGTGCCAGCAGTACCGGACTAGCGAATGAGCAGTTCTTC. This translates into CASSTGLANEQFF.

V and J are TRBV19 and TRBJ1-1; a possible D gene is TRBD1 (6 bases). This CDR3 is built from 15 residues. In germline, CDR1 is LNHDA, CDR2 SQIVND (reference sequence). V lost 2 bases and J 0 bases, leaving 10 bases between the germline ends. CDR3 coding DNA: TGTGCCAGTAGTATAACAGGGCGCATGAACACTGAAGCTTTCTTT. The encoded protein is CASSITGRMNTEAFF.

This clone has a handful of counts. This chain connects TRBV5-1 to TRBJ2-7; 7 bases are shared with TRBD1. Germline CDR1 is SGHRS and CDR2 is YFSETQ. The CDR3 has 17 residues. Unmatched junction bases numbered 11, after V lost 1 base and J lost 1 base. The DNA for the CDR3 is TGCGCCAGCAGCTTGTCCCGTCGGACAGGTTCTTCCTACGAGCAGTACTTC. Amino acids: CASSLSRRTGSSYEQYF.

The J gene is TRBJ1-2, the V gene TRBV11-2, with unresolved D. Germline values: CDR1 SGHAT, CDR2 FQNNGV. The germline V and J ends were trimmed by 8 bases and 2 bases, with 15 bases remaining between them. The CDR3 is 14 residues long. CDR3 loop: CASAKGGINYGYTF. CDR3 in DNA: TGTGCCAGCGCGAAGGGAGGAATAAACTATGGCTACACCTTC.

The V and J genes are TRBV4-1 and TRBJ1-1; unclear D gene. CDR1 is MGHRA, CDR2 YSYEKL, per germline. V was cut by 0 bases and J by 0 bases, with 8 bases left in between. The CDR3 spans 15 residues. The DNA for the CDR3 is TGCGCCAGCAGCCAAGAAGCTTCCGTGAACACTGAAGCTTTCTTT. This encodes CASSQEASVNTEAFF.

The chain joins TRBV2 to TRBJ1-1; TRBD1 matches at 10 bases. Germline values: CDR1 SNHLY, CDR2 FYNNEI. This CDR3 region has 15 residues. V gave up 6 bases and J gave up 4 bases; unmatched junction bases: 8. The CDR3 nucleotides are TGTGCCAGCAGCCGGGACAGGGGAGGAAGCACTGAAGCTTTCTTT. It specifies CASSRDRGGSTEAFF. The variable domain in full, with the rest retrieved from reference TRBV2 and TRBJ1-1, is EPEVTQTPSHQVTQMGQEVILRCVPISNHLYFYWYRQILGQKVEFLVSFYNNEISEKSEIFDDQFSVERPDGSNFTLKIRSTKLEDSAMYFCASSRDRGGSTEAFFGQGTRLTVV.

The chain combines TRBV3-1 (or the pseudogene TRBV3-2) with TRBJ2-3; 10 bases fit TRBD1. The junction had 6 bases not matched to a gene; V was cut back by 1 base and J by 5 bases. Germline CDR1 reads LGHDT; CDR2 reads YNNKEL (reference sequence). The CDR3 consists of 16 residues. CDR3 loop: CASSQVRTGGGDTQYF. Here the CDR3 DNA reads TGTGCCAGCAGCCAAGTCAGGACAGGGGGAGGAGATACGCAGTATTTT.

The chain recombines TRBV7-2 with TRBJ2-1; TRBD1 matches 8 bases. Germline lookup yields CDR1 SGHTA and CDR2 FQGNSA. The CDR3 has 14 residues. V gave up 5 bases and J gave up 7 bases; unmatched junction bases: 7. CDR3 protein: CASSPGQGTNEQFF. In DNA, the CDR3 is TGTGCCAGCAGCCCAGGACAGGGTACGAATGAGCAGTTCTTC.

The chain carries TRBV3-1 (or the pseudogene TRBV3-2) and TRBJ1-6; tentatively, D is TRBD1 (5 bases). The CDR3 sequence is 16 residues long. CDR1 is LGHDT, CDR2 YNNKEL, per germline (reference sequence). V gave up 0 bases and J gave up 4 bases, with 10 bases separating them. This CDR3 reads CASSQDPGGYNSPLHF. The CDR3 DNA reads TGTGCCAGCAGCCAAGATCCGGGGGGATATAATTCACCCCTCCACTTT.